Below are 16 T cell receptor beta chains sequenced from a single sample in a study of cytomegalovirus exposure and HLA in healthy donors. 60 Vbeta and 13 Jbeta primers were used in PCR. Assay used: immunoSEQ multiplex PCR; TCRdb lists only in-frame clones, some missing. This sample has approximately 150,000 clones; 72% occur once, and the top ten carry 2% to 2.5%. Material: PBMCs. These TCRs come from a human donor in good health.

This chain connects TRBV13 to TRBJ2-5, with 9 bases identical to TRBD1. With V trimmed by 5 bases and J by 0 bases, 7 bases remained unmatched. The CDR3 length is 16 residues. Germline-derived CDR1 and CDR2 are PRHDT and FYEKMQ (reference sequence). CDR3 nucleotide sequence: TGTGCCAGCAGCCCCGCCGGGACAGGGTACCAAGAGACCCAGTACTTC. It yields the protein CASSPAGTGYQETQYF.

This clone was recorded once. The CDR3 DNA reads TGTGCCAGCAGCTTAATAGGGGGACAGGCCTACGAGCAGTACTTC. Amino acid sequence: CASSLIGGQAYEQYF. The chain joins TRBV7-2 to TRBJ2-7, with TRBD1 identical over 8 bases. This CDR3 region has 15 residues. From germline, CDR1 is SGHTA and CDR2 FQGNSA. V lost 2 bases and J lost 2; bases outside the gene matches: 5.

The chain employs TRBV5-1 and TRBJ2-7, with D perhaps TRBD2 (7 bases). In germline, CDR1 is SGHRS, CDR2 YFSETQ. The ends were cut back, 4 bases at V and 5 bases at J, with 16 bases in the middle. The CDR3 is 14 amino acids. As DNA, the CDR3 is TGCGCCAGCAGCCCGACCGGCGGGGGCCACGAGCAGTACTTC. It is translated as CASSPTGGGHEQYF.

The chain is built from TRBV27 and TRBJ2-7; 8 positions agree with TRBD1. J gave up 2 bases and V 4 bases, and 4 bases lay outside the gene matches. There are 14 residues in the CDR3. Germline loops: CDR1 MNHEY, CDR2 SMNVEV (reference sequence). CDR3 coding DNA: TGTGCCAGCAGTTACAGGGGGATTGCCTACGAGCAGTACTTC. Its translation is CASSYRGIAYEQYF.

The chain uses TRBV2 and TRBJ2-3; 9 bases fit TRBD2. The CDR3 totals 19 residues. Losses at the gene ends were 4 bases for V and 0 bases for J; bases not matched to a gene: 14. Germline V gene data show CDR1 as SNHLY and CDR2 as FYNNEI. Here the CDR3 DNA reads TGTGCCAGCAGTGTTCCGTTATTCCCTAGCGGGGAAAGCACAGATACGCAGTATTTT. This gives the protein CASSVPLFPSGESTDTQYF.

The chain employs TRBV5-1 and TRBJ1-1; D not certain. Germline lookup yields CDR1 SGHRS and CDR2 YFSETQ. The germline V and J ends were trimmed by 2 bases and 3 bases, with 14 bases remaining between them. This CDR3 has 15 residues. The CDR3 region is CASSLDRAGDTEAFF. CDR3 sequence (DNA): TGCGCCAGCAGCTTAGATAGGGCGGGAGACACTGAAGCTTTCTTT. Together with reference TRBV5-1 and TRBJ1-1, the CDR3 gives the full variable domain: KAGVTQTPRYLIKTRGQQVTLSCSPISGHRSVSWYQQTPGQGLQFLFEYFSETQRNKGNFPGRFSGRQFSNSRSEMNVSTLELGDSALYLCASSLDRAGDTEAFFGQGTRLTVV.

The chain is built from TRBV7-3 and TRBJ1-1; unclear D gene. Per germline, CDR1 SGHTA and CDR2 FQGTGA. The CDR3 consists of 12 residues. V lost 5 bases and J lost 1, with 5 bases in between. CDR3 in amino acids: CASSRGNTEAFF. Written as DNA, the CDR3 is TGTGCCAGCAGCCGGGGGAACACTGAAGCTTTCTTT. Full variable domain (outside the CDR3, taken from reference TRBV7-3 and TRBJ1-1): GAGVSQTPSNKVTEKGKYVELRCDPISGHTALYWYRQSLGQGPEFLIYFQGTGAADDSGLPNDRFFAVRPEGSVSTLKIQRTERGDSAVYLCASSRGNTEAFFGQGTRLTVV.

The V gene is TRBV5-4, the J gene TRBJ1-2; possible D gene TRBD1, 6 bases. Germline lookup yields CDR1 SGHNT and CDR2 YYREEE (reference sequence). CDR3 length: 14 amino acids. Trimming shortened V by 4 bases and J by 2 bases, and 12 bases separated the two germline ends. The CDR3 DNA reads TGTGCCAGCAGCCTGAGGACAGCCAACTATGGCTACACCTTC. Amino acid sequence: CASSLRTANYGYTF.

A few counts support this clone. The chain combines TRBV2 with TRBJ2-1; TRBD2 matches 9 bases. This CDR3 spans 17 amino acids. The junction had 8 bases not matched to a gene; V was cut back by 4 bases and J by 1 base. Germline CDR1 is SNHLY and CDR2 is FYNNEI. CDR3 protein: CASSAPAAGGSYNEQFF. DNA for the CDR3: TGTGCCAGCAGTGCCCCTGCAGCGGGGGGTTCCTACAATGAGCAGTTCTTC. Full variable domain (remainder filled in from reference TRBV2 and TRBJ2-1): EPEVTQTPSHQVTQMGQEVILRCVPISNHLYFYWYRQILGQKVEFLVSFYNNEISEKSEIFDDQFSVERPDGSNFTLKIRSTKLEDSAMYFCASSAPAAGGSYNEQFFGPGTRLTVL.

CDR3 protein: CASSWGQGYEQYF. In DNA, the CDR3 is TGTGCCAGCAGTTGGGGACAGGGCTACGAGCAGTACTTC. The chain is built from TRBV27 and TRBJ2-7; 9 nucleotides match TRBD1. Germline loops: CDR1 MNHEY, CDR2 SMNVEV (reference sequence). V shed 4 bases, J shed 3 bases, and the junction held 1 base outside the gene matches. This CDR3 is built from 13 residues.

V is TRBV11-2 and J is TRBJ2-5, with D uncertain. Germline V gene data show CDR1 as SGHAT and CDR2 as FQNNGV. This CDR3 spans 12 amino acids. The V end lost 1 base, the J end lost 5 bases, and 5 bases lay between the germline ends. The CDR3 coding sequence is TGTGCCAGCAGCTTAGGTCAGGAGACCCAGTACTTC. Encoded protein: CASSLGQETQYF.

The CDR3 DNA sequence: TGTGCCAGCAGCTCCACAGGGGGAAAAACTGAAGCTTTCTTT. This gives the protein CASSSTGGKTEAFF. The chain has TRBV5-8 and TRBJ1-1, with TRBD1 matching over 8 bases. V lost 3 bases and J lost 5; bases outside the gene matches: 6. This CDR3 spans 14 amino acids. Per the germline V gene, CDR1 is SGHTS and CDR2 is YDEGEE.

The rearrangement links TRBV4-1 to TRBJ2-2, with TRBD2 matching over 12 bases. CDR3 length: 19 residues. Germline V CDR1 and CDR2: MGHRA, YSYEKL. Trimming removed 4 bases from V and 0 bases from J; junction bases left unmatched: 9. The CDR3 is CASSRQWASGGANTGELFF. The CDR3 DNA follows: TGCGCCAGCAGCCGCCAATGGGCTAGCGGGGGGGCGAACACCGGGGAGCTGTTTTTT.

The CDR3 protein is CATRQGGGELFF. The CDR3 nucleotides read TGTGCCACTCGACAGGGGGGCGGGGAGCTGTTTTTT. The chain links TRBV19 to TRBJ2-2; the match to TRBD1 covers 9 bases. This CDR3 is built from 12 residues. The germline CDR1 and CDR2 sequences are LNHDA and SQIVND (reference sequence). Trimming at V came to 10 bases and at J to 7 bases, leaving 4 bases not matched to a gene.

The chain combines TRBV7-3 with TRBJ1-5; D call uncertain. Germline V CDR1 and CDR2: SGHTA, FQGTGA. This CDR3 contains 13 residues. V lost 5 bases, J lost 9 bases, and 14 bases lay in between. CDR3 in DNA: TGTGCCAGCAGCCCCGAAGGGAGCTTGCCCCAGCATTTT. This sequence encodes CASSPEGSLPQHF.

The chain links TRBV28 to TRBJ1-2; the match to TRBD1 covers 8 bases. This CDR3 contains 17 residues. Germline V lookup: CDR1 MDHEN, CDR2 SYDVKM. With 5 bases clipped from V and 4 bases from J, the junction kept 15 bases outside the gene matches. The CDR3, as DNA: TGTGCCAGCAGTCCCGGACAGGGTTTATTGCTCGCCTATGGCTACACCTTC. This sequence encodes CASSPGQGLLLAYGYTF.